One sample yielded the 9 T cell receptor beta chains listed below, sequenced in a study of T cells expressing NK-cell markers. TCRdb re-called the 5' RACE reads and catalogs CDR3 proteins one per entry, DNA excluded. Here the sample table reports 300,000 to 500,000 distinct CDR3 sequences. The sequencing sample was made of blood T cells: a sorted CD56 or NKG2C T cell subset, CD4+ or CD8+ T cells, or bulk PBMC T cells (not recorded which). Receptor source: a woman aged 45-60 years in good health.

The J gene is TRBJ2-7, the V gene TRBV11-2. The CDR3 is 13 amino acids. Per germline, CDR1 SGHAT and CDR2 FQNNGV. The CDR3 loop is CASSPGPAYEQYF. The full variable domain, in which reference TRBV11-2 and TRBJ2-7 provide the parts outside the CDR3, is EAGVAQSPRYKIIEKRQSVAFWCNPISGHATLYWYQQILGQGPKLLIQFQNNGVVDDSQLPKDRFSAERLKGVDSTLKIQPAKLEDSAVYLCASSPGPAYEQYFGPGTRLTVT.

The rearrangement uses TRBV7-9 and TRBJ2-7; TCRdb picks TRBD1, but there is no DNA to check that call. This CDR3 is built from 13 residues. Per germline, CDR1 SEHNR and CDR2 FQNEAQ (reference sequence). CDR3 sequence: CASSSDRTYEQYF.

This CDR3 reads CASSLRDSPYNEQFF. This chain joins TRBV13 and TRBJ2-1; as DNA is missing, the TRBD1 call by TCRdb cannot be tested. Germline CDR1 is PRHDT and CDR2 is FYEKMQ (reference sequence). The CDR3 loop spans 15 amino acids.

This chain connects TRBV7-9 to TRBJ2-4. CDR1 SEHNR and CDR2 FQNEAQ come from the germline V gene (reference sequence). The CDR3 covers 13 residues. The CDR3 sequence: CASSLGQGNIQYF.

The genes are TRBV24-1 and TRBJ2-2. CDR1 is KGHDR and CDR2 is SFDVKD in the germline V gene. The CDR3 extends over 15 amino acids. The CDR3 here is CATSDSRRSTGELFF.

The chain has TRBV24-1 and TRBJ2-1; TCRdb outputs TRBD2, but without DNA this stays unchecked. Germline V gene data show CDR1 as KGHDR and CDR2 as SFDVKD. The length of the CDR3 is 15 residues. CDR3: CATSLSLAGYNEQFF.

V gene TRBV29-1 combines with J gene TRBJ2-5; TCRdb calls TRBD2, which cannot be checked without DNA. The germline V gene has CDR1 SQVTM and CDR2 ANQGSEA. This CDR3 is built from 18 residues. CDR3 sequence reads: CSVVVPSPWLAGEETQYF.

The chain has TRBV5-1 and TRBJ2-1; TCRdb reports TRBD1, a call that lacks DNA to check it against. CDR1 and CDR2 (germline): SGHRS, YFSETQ. CDR3 length equals 15 residues. CDR3 sequence: CASSLEETGSNEQFF.

The CDR3 protein is CASSYGAGSNTGELFF. The chain links TRBV6-5 to TRBJ2-2; checking the TCRdb D call of TRBD1 is not possible without DNA. Per germline, CDR1 MNHEY and CDR2 SVGAGI. CDR3 length: 16 amino acids.